The 7 T cell receptor beta chains in this list originate from one sample, sequenced in a study of monozygotic twins with cystic fibrosis. The table came from immunoSEQ multiplex PCR; TCRdb's copy has only in-frame clones and leaves some out. The sample yields around 21,000 clones, roughly 89% seen once. Sequencing was done on a sample of blood. The receptors derive from a woman under 40 with cystic fibrosis.

J is TRBJ1-5 and V is TRBV7-2, with unresolved D. Germline CDR1 and CDR2: SGHTA and FQGNSA. This CDR3 has 15 residues. V shed 0 bases and J shed 3 bases, with 9 bases lying between them. CDR3 in amino acids: CASSLAPSLNQPQHF. The CDR3 DNA follows: TGTGCCAGCAGCTTAGCTCCCAGCCTCAATCAGCCCCAGCATTTT.

The gene calls are TRBV29-1 and TRBJ2-5; D possibly matches TRBD1 or TRBD2 (5 bases each). The CDR3 loop spans 12 amino acids. CDR1 is SQVTM and CDR2 is ANQGSEA in the germline V gene. V was trimmed by 7 bases and J by 5 bases, leaving 14 bases between them. The DNA of the CDR3 is TGCAGCGGTGGACGGGGCGGGGAGACCCAGTACTTC. The encoded protein is CSGGRGGETQYF.

The chain carries TRBV5-1 and TRBJ1-6; D is undetermined. Germline-derived CDR1 and CDR2 are SGHRS and YFSETQ. The CDR3 runs 18 residues. Trimming removed 0 bases at V and 4 bases at J, with 17 bases between. The CDR3 bases are TGCGCCAGCAGCTTGGAGTTTAGAGGTGGAAGTTATAATTCACCCCTCCACTTT. Its protein product is CASSLEFRGGSYNSPLHF. The entire variable domain, with the rest obtained from reference TRBV5-1 and TRBJ1-6, is as follows: KAGVTQTPRYLIKTRGQQVTLSCSPISGHRSVSWYQQTPGQGLQFLFEYFSETQRNKGNFPGRFSGRQFSNSRSEMNVSTLELGDSALYLCASSLEFRGGSYNSPLHFGNGTRLTVT.

The chain has TRBV6-4 and TRBJ1-2; possible D gene TRBD1, 6 bases. V was cut by 2 bases and J by 10 bases, with 17 bases left in between. Germline V gene sequence: CDR1 MRHNA, CDR2 SNTAGT. The CDR3 is 14 amino acids. The CDR3 DNA reads TGTGCCAGCAGTGACAGTCCGGACAGTTTTTTCTACACCTTC. It specifies CASSDSPDSFFYTF.

The chain joins TRBV27 to TRBJ2-2; TRBD1 agrees at 7 bases. Looked up from germline, CDR1 is MNHEY and CDR2 is SMNVEV (reference sequence). This CDR3 has 18 residues. Unmatched junction bases numbered 15, after V lost 7 bases and J lost 1 base. The CDR3 here is CASTRQGVASLNTGELFF. The CDR3 region has the DNA TGTGCCAGCACTCGACAGGGAGTAGCCAGCTTGAACACCGGGGAGCTGTTTTTT.

The chain couples TRBV9 to TRBJ2-1; TRBD2 agrees at 7 bases. Germline CDR1 reads SGDLS; CDR2 reads YYNGEE. After removal of 3 bases from V and 6 bases from J, the junction contained 9 bases not matched to a gene. The CDR3 has 15 amino acids. CDR3 residues: CASSARTSLGNEQFF. The CDR3 DNA reads TGTGCCAGCAGCGCGAGGACTAGTCTCGGCAATGAGCAGTTCTTC.

This sequence joins TRBV29-1 and TRBJ2-5; D ambiguous. The CDR3 totals 12 residues. Trimming left V 7 bases short and J 5 bases short, with 14 bases between. Looked up from germline, CDR1 is SQVTM and CDR2 is ANQGSEA. DNA of the CDR3: TGCAGCGCTGGCCTGGGGATGGAGACCCAGTACTTC. Translated: CSAGLGMETQYF.